Below, 30 T cell receptor beta chains from the same sample are listed, as sequenced in a study of blood T cells in healthy people across ages. The use of a sample-barcoded 5' primer and a J-beta primer mix characterized a second PCR of roughly 6 to 11 cycles. TCRdb reprocessed the 5' RACE reads via MiXCR and lists one record per CDR3 protein. Here the sample spans 800,000 to 1,300,000 distinct CDR3 sequences, around 27% being singletons. The same sample was also studied in work on T cells of mothers and their children.

The sample comprised blood. The receptors come from a girl aged 2 to 9 in good health.

This clonotype was observed a handful of times. The J gene is TRBJ2-5, the V gene TRBV9, with TRBD2 identical over 8 bases. The J call may be mistaken, given a closer DNA end match to TRBJ2-1. The germline V gene encodes CDR1 SGDLS and CDR2 YYNGEE. The length of the CDR3 is 16 residues. CDR3 protein: CASSVASGPIYNEQFF. The CDR3 nucleotides read TGTGCCAGCAGCGTAGCTAGCGGGCCCATTTACAATGAGCAGTTCTTC.

This chain joins TRBV15 and TRBJ2-5; no clear D. Germline CDR1 LNHNV, CDR2 YYDKDF (reference sequence). CDR3 length equals 14 residues. V lost 0 bases, J lost 3 bases, and 8 bases lay in between. CDR3 sequence reads: CATSRDRTEETQYF. CDR3 DNA: TGTGCCACCAGCAGAGATAGGACGGAAGAGACCCAGTACTTC.

As for this clonotype: Its ends do not fully match the called genes, so a read error is possible. J is TRBJ2-5 and V is TRBV7-2; TRBD2 matches 10 bases. The CDR3 spans 16 residues. Per germline, CDR1 SGHTA and CDR2 FQGNSA. CDR3 residues: CASSLGSGGARETQYF. CDR3 bases: TGTGCCAGCAGTTTAGGGAGCGGGGGGGCTCGTGAGACCCAGTACTTC.

This chain uses TRBV12-3 or TRBV12-4 with TRBJ2-6; TRBD1 matches 9 bases. The CDR3 runs to 17 residues. Trimming took 3 bases from V and 1 from J; bases not matched to a gene: 4. Here the CDR3 reads CASSFGTGTSGANVLTF. As DNA, the CDR3 is TGTGCCAGCAGTTTCGGGACAGGGACGTCTGGGGCCAACGTCCTGACTTTC.

This clonotype was found a few times. The rearrangement joins TRBV7-9 to TRBJ1-6; 7 positions match TRBD1. The junction had 14 bases not matched to a gene; V was cut back by 0 bases and J by 9 bases. The germline gives CDR1 SEHNR, CDR2 FQNEAQ (reference sequence). The CDR3 spans 18 residues. The CDR3, as DNA: TGTGCCAGCAGCTTAGCGCCCCTAGGGACAGCAAATTTTTCACCCCTCCACTTT. Translation gives CASSLAPLGTANFSPLHF.

This clonotype was picked up a small number of times. This chain links TRBV27 with TRBJ2-2, with 9 bases matching TRBD1. The V gene end was trimmed by 4 bases and the J gene end by 7 bases; junction bases not matched to a gene: 10. Per the germline V gene, CDR1 is MNHEY and CDR2 is SMNVEV (reference sequence). This CDR3 contains 16 residues. The CDR3 bases are TGTGCCAGCAGTTCCCCCACCGGGACAGGGTTCGGGGAGCTGTTTTTT. Residues: CASSSPTGTGFGELFF.

The chain links TRBV19 to TRBJ2-1; D call uncertain. The CDR3 is made up of 15 amino acids. With 0 bases removed from V and 3 bases from J, the gap between germline ends came to 9 bases. The germline V gene has CDR1 LNHDA and CDR2 SQIVND (reference sequence). CDR3 bases: TGTGCCAGTAGTATAGAGGCAGTCAACTACAATGAGCAGTTCTTC. Its translation: CASSIEAVNYNEQFF.

This clonotype occurred a few times. The chain recombines TRBV9 with TRBJ1-2, with unresolved D. The germline V and J ends were trimmed by 2 bases and 7 bases, with 15 bases remaining between them. The CDR3 totals 14 residues. Germline CDR1 SGDLS, CDR2 YYNGEE. The CDR3 protein is CASSVETGSVGYTF. DNA for the CDR3: TGTGCCAGCAGCGTGGAAACGGGTTCGGTTGGCTACACCTTC.

This clonotype was seen only a few times. The CDR3 DNA sequence: TGCAGTGCTAGGCCCGATGACAGGGGCTCTGGAAACACCATATATTTT. This gives the protein CSARPDDRGSGNTIYF. V is TRBV20-1 and J is TRBJ1-3, with 8 bases aligning to TRBD1. Germline assignment: CDR1 DFQATT and CDR2 SNEGSKA (reference sequence). J was trimmed by 0 bases and V by 3 bases; bases with no gene match: 7. The CDR3 is 16 amino acids.

The chain carries TRBV6-1 and TRBJ2-3, with 11 nucleotides matching TRBD2. J gave up 6 bases and V 6 bases, and 14 bases lay outside the gene matches. The length of the CDR3 is 17 residues. Germline CDR1 and CDR2: MNHNS and SASEGT. The CDR3 sequence is CASSSTTSGEIADTQYF. DNA of the CDR3: TGTGCCAGCAGCTCCACGACTAGCGGGGAAATAGCGGATACGCAGTATTTT.

The gene calls are TRBV4-1 and TRBJ1-4, with no clear D. Trimming removed 1 base at V and 13 bases at J, with 13 bases between. Germline lookup yields CDR1 MGHRA and CDR2 YSYEKL. CDR3 length equals 13 residues. The CDR3 reads CASSQVGYPGLFF. The CDR3 nucleotides are TGCGCCAGCAGCCAAGTGGGGTATCCTGGACTGTTTTTT.

The genes are TRBV12-3 or TRBV12-4 and TRBJ1-1; 11 nucleotides line up with TRBD1. The CDR3 runs to 16 residues. J lost 3 bases, V lost 5 bases, and 8 bases had no gene match. DNA for the CDR3: TGTGCCAGCAGTCCCTGGACAGGGGGCATGGACACTGAAGCTTTCTTT. Translation gives CASSPWTGGMDTEAFF.

V and J are TRBV12-3 or TRBV12-4 and TRBJ2-5, with a possible D match to TRBD1 (5 bases). The CDR3 covers 16 residues. Deletions cut 6 bases from V and 4 bases from J, with 21 bases between. The CDR3 DNA reads TGTGCCAGCAGCCCGGGCAAGGGGCTAAAGCGAGAGACCCAGTACTTC. Translation gives CASSPGKGLKRETQYF.

This clonotype turned up a few times. This chain links TRBV10-1 with TRBJ2-5; 7 bases line up with TRBD1. Germline CDR1 is WNHNN and CDR2 is SYGVQD (reference sequence). This CDR3 comprises 15 residues. V shed 5 bases, J shed 2 bases, and the junction held 8 bases outside the gene matches. The CDR3 coding sequence is TGCGCCAGCAGTAACTGGACAGGACAACAAGAGACCCAGTACTTC. Encoded protein: CASSNWTGQQETQYF.

The chain recombines TRBV6-1 with TRBJ2-7; D is undetermined. Germline-derived CDR1 and CDR2 are MNHNS and SASEGT. The germline V and J ends were trimmed by 1 base and 0 bases, with 7 bases remaining between them. The length of the CDR3 is 14 residues. The CDR3 nucleotides are TGTGCCAGCAGTGAAGAACAGCACTCCTACGAGCAGTACTTC. Translation gives CASSEEQHSYEQYF.

V usage is TRBV14 and J usage is TRBJ2-7, with TRBD2 matching over 12 bases. The tail of the sequence fits TRBJ2-5 better, so the J call may be wrong. Germline CDR1 is SGHDN and CDR2 is FVKESK. The CDR3 has 15 amino acids. The CDR3 bases are TGTGCCAGCAGCTACAGACTAGCGGGGGTGGAGACCCAGTACTTC. Protein product: CASSYRLAGVETQYF.

In the case of this clonotype: A junction end diverges from the germline sequence, so it may reflect a read error. This chain links TRBV25-1 with TRBJ1-2; D is perhaps TRBD1 (5 bases). Per the germline V gene, CDR1 is MGHDK and CDR2 is SYGVNS. CDR3 length: 14 amino acids. The CDR3, as DNA: TGTGCCAGCAGCGAATCGCTGGCAGGGCATGGCTACACCTTC. Its translation is CASSESLAGHGYTF.

Only a few counts were recorded for this clonotype. The gene calls are TRBV10-3 and TRBJ2-1, with no clear D. The CDR3 consists of 14 residues. V was cut by 4 bases and J by 5 bases, with 12 bases left in between. CDR1 is ENHRY and CDR2 is SYGVKD in the germline V gene. CDR3 sequence (DNA): TGTGCCATCAGTGGCCTACCCCAAAACAATGAGCAGTTCTTC. Protein: CAISGLPQNNEQFF.

This clonotype was found a few times. The J gene is TRBJ2-5, the V gene TRBV2; 7 bases are a match to TRBD1. Germline V gene lookup returns CDR1 SNHLY and CDR2 FYNNEI. V lost 3 bases to trimming and J lost 2 bases; unmatched junction nucleotides: 3. This CDR3 contains 14 residues. The CDR3 DNA reads TGTGCCAGCAGTGAGTTGGGACAGCAAGAGACCCAGTACTTC. Amino acids: CASSELGQQETQYF.

The table lists this clonotype with a few counts. V gene TRBV4-2 combines with J gene TRBJ2-5; 12 positions match TRBD2. The J call is doubtful: the DNA matches TRBJ2-1 better. The CDR3 is made up of 16 amino acids. Germline V CDR1 and CDR2: LGHNA, YNFKEQ. The CDR3 DNA is TGTGCCAGCAGCCAAGGTGGCCTAGCGGGGGGGAATGAGCAGTTCTTC. Amino acid sequence: CASSQGGLAGGNEQFF.

In its sample, this clonotype was seen a few times. The chain carries TRBV5-1 and TRBJ2-5; TRBD2 matches at 9 bases. The J call may be incorrect, as the DNA end agrees better with TRBJ2-1. The CDR3 length is 15 residues. Looked up from germline, CDR1 is SGHRS and CDR2 is YFSETQ. As DNA, the CDR3 is TGCGCCAGCAGCTTGGGTAGCGGGAGTGGCGATGAGCAGTTCTTC. Translating it yields CASSLGSGSGDEQFF.

This clonotype was recorded at least ten times. The rearrangement joins TRBV11-3 to TRBJ2-5; D gene uncertain. The CDR3 sequence is 12 residues long. Trimming shortened V by 5 bases and J by 1 base, and 5 bases separated the two germline ends. The germline V gene encodes CDR1 SGHNT and CDR2 YENEEA. DNA of the CDR3: TGTGCCAGCAGCCAGACCCAAGAGACCCAGTACTTC. It translates to CASSQTQETQYF. Based on the CDR3 plus reference TRBV11-3 and TRBJ2-5, the full variable domain is EAGVVQSPRYKIIEKKQPVAFWCNPISGHNTLYWYLQNLGQGPELLIRYENEEAVDDSQLPKDRFSAERLKGVDSTLKIQPAELGDSAVYLCASSQTQETQYFGPGTRLLVL.

The rearrangement joins TRBV12-3 or TRBV12-4 to TRBJ2-5; D perhaps matches TRBD2 (5 bases). The CDR3 has 13 amino acids. Trimming stripped 6 bases from V and 11 bases from J, with 19 bases between. CDR3 nucleotide sequence: TGTGCCAGCAGGGGAGACAAGATGGACCTTCAGTACTTC. Translated, it gives CASRGDKMDLQYF.

The chain recombines TRBV6-6 with TRBJ1-2; D is possibly TRBD1 (5 bases). Trimming removed 6 bases from V and 2 bases from J, with 7 bases in between. This CDR3 is 12 amino acids long. The germline CDR1 and CDR2 sequences are MNHNY and SVGAGI (reference sequence). The CDR3 sequence: CASRDNNYGYTF. As DNA, the CDR3 is TGTGCCAGCAGGGACAACAACTATGGCTACACCTTC.

The sample holds a few counts of this clonotype. The rearrangement joins TRBV29-1 to TRBJ2-1; weak D call: TRBD2 (6 bases). The CDR3 spans 13 residues. Looked up from germline, CDR1 is SQVTM and CDR2 is ANQGSEA. V was pared by 4 bases and J by 11 bases, with 18 bases between. The CDR3 loop is CSVGLEGAGKQFF. In DNA, the CDR3 is TGCAGCGTTGGTTTGGAGGGAGCAGGGAAGCAGTTCTTC.

The J gene is TRBJ1-4, the V gene TRBV29-1, with D tentatively TRBD1 (6 bases). This CDR3 has 13 amino acids. With 4 bases removed from V and 5 bases from J, the gap between germline ends came to 11 bases. Germline V gene data show CDR1 as SQVTM and CDR2 as ANQGSEA. CDR3 sequence (DNA): TGCAGCGTTGTGGGGGGCCAGAATGAAAAACTGTTTTTT. This codes for CSVVGGQNEKLFF. Together with reference TRBV29-1 and TRBJ1-4, the CDR3 gives the full variable domain: SAVISQKPSRDICQRGTSLTIQCQVDSQVTMMFWYRQQPGQSLTLIATANQGSEATYESGFVIDKFPISRPNLTFSTLTVSNMSPEDSSIYLCSVVGGQNEKLFFGSGTQLSVL.

Here the CDR3 reads CASTEGLLYGYTF. CDR3 sequence (DNA): TGTGCCAGCACCGAGGGTCTCCTCTATGGCTACACCTTC. The rearrangement joins TRBV6-2 or TRBV6-3 to TRBJ1-2, with unresolved D. From germline, CDR1 is MNHEY and CDR2 SVGEGT. V lost 7 bases and J 4 bases, leaving 13 bases between the germline ends. The CDR3 totals 13 residues.

On this clonotype: At one of its ends the junction is not consistent with the germline gene, which may arise from a read error. This chain joins TRBV28 and TRBJ2-1, with D possibly matching TRBD2 (5 bases). The CDR3 spans 15 residues. CDR1 and CDR2 from the germline V gene are MDHEN and SYDVKM. Here the CDR3 DNA reads TGTGCCAGCACTTTAACTGTCGGGGAATACAATGAGCAGTTCTTC. Residues: CASTLTVGEYNEQFF.

This clonotype was detected only a few times. The chain joins TRBV10-3 to TRBJ1-1; 8 bases match TRBD1. The CDR3 totals 18 residues. Germline lookup yields CDR1 ENHRY and CDR2 SYGVKD. After removal of 8 bases from V and 4 bases from J, the junction contained 21 bases not matched to a gene. CDR3 in amino acids: CAIPRGDRGISLSTEAFF. The DNA for the CDR3 is TGTGCCATCCCCCGGGGAGACAGGGGTATTAGTTTAAGCACTGAAGCTTTCTTT.

The table lists this clonotype with many counts. V and J are TRBV12-3 or TRBV12-4 and TRBJ1-2; D call uncertain. V lost 5 bases and J 2 bases, leaving 9 bases between the germline ends. The CDR3 sequence is 13 residues long. CDR3 amino acids: CASSPGSNYGYTF. Here the CDR3 DNA reads TGTGCCAGCAGTCCCGGGTCAAACTATGGCTACACCTTC.